This TCR beta chain was obtained from a study of OX40 agonist ivuxolimab in advanced cancers. Study overall: Patients were dosed intravenously with ivuxolimab at 0.01 to 10 mg/kg every 2 weeks. Earlier anti-PD-1, anti-PD-L1 or anti-CTLA-4 therapy was permitted; less than 50% had received some.

The data were produced by immunoSEQ multiplex PCR, yet TCRdb's version contains in-frame clones alone and is incomplete. The sample has roughly 80,000 clones, approximately 90% seen once. Autoimmune disease history or systemic immunosuppression disqualified patients. With baseline, cycle 4 day 1, and cycle 7 day 1 as timepoints, blood was sampled. Sequencing used CD4+ or CD8+ T cells sorted from blood, obtained in a trial of the OX40 agonist ivuxolimab. The receptor's source is an adult with an advanced solid tumor such as melanoma, head and neck, liver or kidney cancer.

The CDR3 bases are TGTGCCAGCAGGGTTGACGAAAAACTGTTTTTT. Protein: CASRVDEKLFF. This sequence joins TRBV6-6 and TRBJ1-4; D call uncertain. Germline CDR1 reads MNHNY; CDR2 reads SVGAGI (reference sequence). V lost 6 bases and J lost 8, with 7 bases in between. The CDR3 sequence is 11 residues long.